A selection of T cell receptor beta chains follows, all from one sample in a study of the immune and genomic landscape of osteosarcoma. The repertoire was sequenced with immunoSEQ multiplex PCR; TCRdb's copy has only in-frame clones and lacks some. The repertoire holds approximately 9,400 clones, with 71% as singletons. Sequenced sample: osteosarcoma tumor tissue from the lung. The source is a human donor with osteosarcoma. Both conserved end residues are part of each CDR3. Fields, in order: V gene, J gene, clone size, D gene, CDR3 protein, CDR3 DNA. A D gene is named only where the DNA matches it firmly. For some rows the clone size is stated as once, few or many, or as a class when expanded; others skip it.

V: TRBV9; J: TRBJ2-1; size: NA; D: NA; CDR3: CASSPGIAKNEQFF; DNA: TGTGCCAGCAGCCCTGGGATAGCGAAGAATGAGCAGTTCTTC
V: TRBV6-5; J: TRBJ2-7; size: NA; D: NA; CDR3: CASSFGEAYEQYF; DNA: TGTGCCAGCAGTTTCGGGGAGGCCTACGAGCAGTACTTC
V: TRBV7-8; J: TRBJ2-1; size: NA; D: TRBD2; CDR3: CASSLGGVVAGVVYEQFF; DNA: TGTGCCAGCAGCTTAGGGGGCGTGGTGGCGGGAGTTGTCTATGAGCAGTTCTTC
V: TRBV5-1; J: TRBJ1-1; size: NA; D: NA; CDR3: CASSVGTAAEAFF; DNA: TGCGCCAGCAGCGTAGGGACTGCAGCTGAAGCTTTCTTT
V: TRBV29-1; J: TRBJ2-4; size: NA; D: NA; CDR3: CSVFEGGSGNIQYF; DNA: TGCAGCGTTTTCGAGGGGGGATCGGGAAACATTCAGTACTTC
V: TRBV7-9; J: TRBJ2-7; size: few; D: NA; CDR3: CASSSGSSYEQYF; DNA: TGTGCCAGCAGCTCGGGAAGCAGCTACGAGCAGTACTTC
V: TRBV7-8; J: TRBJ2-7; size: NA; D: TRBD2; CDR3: CASSPTTSGSYEQYF; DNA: TGTGCCAGCAGCCCAACGACTAGCGGGAGTTACGAGCAGTACTTC
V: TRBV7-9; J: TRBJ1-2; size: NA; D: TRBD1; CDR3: CASSSMTGTGYTF; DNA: TGTGCCAGCAGCTCGATGACAGGGACCGGCTACACCTTC
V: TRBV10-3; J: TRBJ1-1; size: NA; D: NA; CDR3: CAISDPPRTHNTEAFF; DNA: TGTGCCATCAGTGACCCCCCACGGACACATAACACTGAAGCTTTCTTT
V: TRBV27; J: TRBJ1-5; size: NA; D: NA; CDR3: CASILPPILSNQPQHF; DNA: TGTGCCAGCATCCTACCCCCCATATTGAGCAATCAGCCCCAGCATTTT
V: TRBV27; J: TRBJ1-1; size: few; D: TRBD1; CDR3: CASRDRARTEAFF; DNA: TGTGCCAGCAGGGACAGGGCTCGCACTGAAGCTTTCTTT
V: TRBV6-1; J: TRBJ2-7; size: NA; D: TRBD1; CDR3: CASRDRGPYEQYF; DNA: TGTGCCAGCAGGGACAGGGGACCCTACGAGCAGTACTTC
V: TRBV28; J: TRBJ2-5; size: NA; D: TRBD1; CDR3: CASSLYQGAEGETQYF; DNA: TGTGCCAGCAGTTTATACCAGGGGGCGGAGGGGGAGACCCAGTACTTC
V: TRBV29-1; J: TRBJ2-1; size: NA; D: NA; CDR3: CSVLKRDEQFF; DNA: TGCAGCGTTCTAAAGCGGGATGAGCAGTTCTTC
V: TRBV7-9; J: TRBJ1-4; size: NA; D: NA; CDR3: CASSLNQQGPTNEKLFF; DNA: TGTGCCAGCAGCTTAAACCAACAGGGTCCCACTAATGAAAAACTGTTTTTT
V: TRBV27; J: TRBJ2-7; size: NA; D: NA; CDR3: CASSLGPPGGYEQYF; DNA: TGTGCCAGCAGTTTAGGTCCACCCGGGGGCTACGAGCAGTACTTC
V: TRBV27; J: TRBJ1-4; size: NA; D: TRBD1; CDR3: CASSRQGNEKLFF; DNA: TGTGCCAGCAGTCGACAGGGGAATGAAAAACTGTTTTTT
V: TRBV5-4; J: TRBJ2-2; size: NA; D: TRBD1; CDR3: CASSPGTGNTGELFF; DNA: TGTGCCAGCAGCCCCGGGACAGGGAACACCGGGGAGCTGTTTTTT
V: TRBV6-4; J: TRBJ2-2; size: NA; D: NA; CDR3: CASSDYGGSTGELFF; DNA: TGTGCCAGCAGTGACTATGGGGGCAGTACCGGGGAGCTGTTTTTT
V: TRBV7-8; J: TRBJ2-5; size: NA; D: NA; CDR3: CASSLGPYQETQYF; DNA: TGTGCCAGCAGCTTAGGCCCGTACCAAGAGACCCAGTACTTC
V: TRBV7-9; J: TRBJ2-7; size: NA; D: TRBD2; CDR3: CASSLASSGGSYEQYF; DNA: TGTGCCAGCAGCTTAGCGAGTAGCGGGGGATCCTACGAGCAGTACTTC
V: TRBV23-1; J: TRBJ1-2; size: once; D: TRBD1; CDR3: CASSLRTGFNYGYTF; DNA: TGCGCCAGCAGTCTTCGGACAGGGTTTAACTATGGCTACACCTTC
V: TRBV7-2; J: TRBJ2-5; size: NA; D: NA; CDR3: CASSLHTLGAQYF; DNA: TGTGCCAGCAGCTTACACACCCTGGGGGCCCAGTACTTC
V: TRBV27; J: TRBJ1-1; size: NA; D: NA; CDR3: CASSVRDGNTEAFF; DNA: TGTGCCAGCAGTGTCCGGGACGGGAACACTGAAGCTTTCTTT
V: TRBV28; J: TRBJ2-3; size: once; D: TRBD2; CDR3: CASRGERGSTQYF; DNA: TGTGCCAGCAGAGGAGAGCGGGGAAGTACGCAGTATTTT